This T cell receptor beta chain was captured in a study of OX40 agonist ivuxolimab in advanced cancers. Only a few counts were recorded for this clone. Trimming pared 5 bases from V and 7 bases from J, leaving 12 bases between. Germline CDR1 is SGHRS and CDR2 is YFSETQ. The CDR3 loop spans 12 amino acids. This table comes from immunoSEQ multiplex PCR, and its TCRdb copy is limited to in-frame clones, with some not included. The sample lists about 100,000 clones; 94% were seen once. The source is an adult with an advanced solid tumor such as melanoma, head and neck, liver or kidney cancer. Specimen: CD4+ or CD8+ T cells sorted from blood, collected in a trial of the OX40 agonist ivuxolimab. The chain combines TRBV5-1 with TRBJ1-1; D perhaps matches TRBD1 (6 bases). The CDR3 reads CASSLRGGEAFF. CDR3 nucleotide sequence: TGCGCCAGCAGTTTGAGAGGGGGTGAAGCTTTCTTT.